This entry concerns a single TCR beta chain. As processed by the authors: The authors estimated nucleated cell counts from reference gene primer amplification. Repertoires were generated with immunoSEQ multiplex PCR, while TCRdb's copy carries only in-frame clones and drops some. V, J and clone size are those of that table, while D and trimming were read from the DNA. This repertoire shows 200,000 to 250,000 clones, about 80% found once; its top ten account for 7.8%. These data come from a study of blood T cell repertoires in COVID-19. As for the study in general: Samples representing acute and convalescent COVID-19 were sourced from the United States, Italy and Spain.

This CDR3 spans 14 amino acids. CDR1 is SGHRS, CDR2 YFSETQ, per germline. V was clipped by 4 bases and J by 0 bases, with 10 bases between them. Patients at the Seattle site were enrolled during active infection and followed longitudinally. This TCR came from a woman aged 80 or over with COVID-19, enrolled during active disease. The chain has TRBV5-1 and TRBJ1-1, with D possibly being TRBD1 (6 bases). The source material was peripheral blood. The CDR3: CASSRDTMNTEAFF. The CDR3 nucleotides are TGCGCCAGCAGCCGGGACACCATGAACACTGAAGCTTTCTTT.